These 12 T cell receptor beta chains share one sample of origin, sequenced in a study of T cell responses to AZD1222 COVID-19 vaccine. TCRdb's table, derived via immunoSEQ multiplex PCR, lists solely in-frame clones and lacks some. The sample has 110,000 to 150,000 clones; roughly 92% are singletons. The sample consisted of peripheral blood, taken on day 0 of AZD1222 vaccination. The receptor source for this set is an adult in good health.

In DNA form, the CDR3 reads TGTGCCAGCAGCCTCGGTGATGTGGGTGGAAACACCATATATTTT. Residues: CASSLGDVGGNTIYF. The chain has TRBV4-2 and TRBJ1-3; D gene unclear. CDR3 size: 15 residues. Between the trimmed V and J ends, which lost 4 bases and 3 bases, there was a span of 13 bases. Germline V gene data show CDR1 as LGHNA and CDR2 as YNFKEQ.

CDR3: CASSFRGRKLFF. The CDR3 bases are TGTGCCAGCAGCTTCAGGGGTAGGAAACTGTTTTTT. This rearrangement joins TRBV7-2 to TRBJ1-4; weak D call: TRBD1 (6 bases). CDR1 and CDR2 (germline): SGHTA, FQGNSA. The V gene lost 3 bases and the J gene lost 11 bases, with 10 bases spanning the gap. The CDR3 is 12 residues long. The complete variable domain, with remaining parts taken from reference TRBV7-2 and TRBJ1-4, reads GAGVSQSPSNKVTEKGKDVELRCDPISGHTALYWYRQSLGQGLEFLIYFQGNSAPDKSGLPSDRFSAERTGGSVSTLTIQRTQQEDSAVYLCASSFRGRKLFFGSGTQLSVL.

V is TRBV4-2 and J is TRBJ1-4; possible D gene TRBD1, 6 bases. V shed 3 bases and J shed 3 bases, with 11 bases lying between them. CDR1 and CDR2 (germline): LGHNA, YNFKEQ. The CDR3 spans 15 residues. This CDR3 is CASSHDRLANEKLFF. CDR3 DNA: TGTGCCAGCAGCCACGACAGGCTAGCTAATGAAAAACTGTTTTTT.

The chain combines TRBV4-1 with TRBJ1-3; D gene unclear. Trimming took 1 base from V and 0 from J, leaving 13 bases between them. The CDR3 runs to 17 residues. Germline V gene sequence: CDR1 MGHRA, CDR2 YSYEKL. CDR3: CASSQVVIRSSGNTIYF. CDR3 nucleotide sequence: TGCGCCAGCAGCCAAGTGGTGATACGGAGCTCTGGAAACACCATATATTTT.

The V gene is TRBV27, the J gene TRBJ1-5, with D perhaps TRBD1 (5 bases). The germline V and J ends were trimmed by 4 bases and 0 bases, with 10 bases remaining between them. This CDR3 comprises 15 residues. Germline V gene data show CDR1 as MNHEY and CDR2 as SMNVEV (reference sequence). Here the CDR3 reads CASSWGPGSNQPQHF. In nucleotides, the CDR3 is TGTGCCAGCAGTTGGGGACCGGGTAGCAATCAGCCCCAGCATTTT.

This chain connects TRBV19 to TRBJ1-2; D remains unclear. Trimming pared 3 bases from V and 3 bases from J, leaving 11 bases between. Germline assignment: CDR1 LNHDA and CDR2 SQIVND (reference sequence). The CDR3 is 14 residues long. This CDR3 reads CASSMAGYHYGYTF. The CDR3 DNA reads TGTGCCAGTAGTATGGCAGGATACCACTATGGCTACACCTTC.

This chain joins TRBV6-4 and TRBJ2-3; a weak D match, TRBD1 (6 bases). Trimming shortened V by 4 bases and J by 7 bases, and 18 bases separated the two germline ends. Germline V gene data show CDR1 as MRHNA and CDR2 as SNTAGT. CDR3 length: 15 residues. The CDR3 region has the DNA TGTGCCAGCAGTGTTGACCCACAGGGTGGTTATACGCAGTATTTT. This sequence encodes CASSVDPQGGYTQYF.

The CDR3, as DNA: TGTGCCAGCAGCCTTCCGGGACAGGACTACGAGCAGTACTTC. It encodes CASSLPGQDYEQYF. The genes are TRBV14 and TRBJ2-7; 8 nucleotides line up with TRBD1. The J segment lost 3 bases and the V segment lost 4 bases, leaving 5 bases of the junction unmatched. Germline-derived CDR1 and CDR2 are SGHDN and FVKESK. The CDR3 runs 14 residues.

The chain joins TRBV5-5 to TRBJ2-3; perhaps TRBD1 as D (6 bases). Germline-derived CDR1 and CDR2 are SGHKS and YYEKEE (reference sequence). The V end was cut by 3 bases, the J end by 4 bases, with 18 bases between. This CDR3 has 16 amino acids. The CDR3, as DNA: TGTGCCAGCAGCTCCCGAGGGGGTTCCAACGCAGATACGCAGTATTTT. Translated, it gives CASSSRGGSNADTQYF.

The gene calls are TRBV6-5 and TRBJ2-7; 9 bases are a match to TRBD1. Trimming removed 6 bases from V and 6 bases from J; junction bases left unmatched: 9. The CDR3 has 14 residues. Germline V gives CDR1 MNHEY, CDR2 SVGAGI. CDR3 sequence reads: CASSEDRGSIEQYF. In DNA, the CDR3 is TGTGCCAGCAGCGAGGACAGGGGTTCAATCGAGCAGTACTTC.

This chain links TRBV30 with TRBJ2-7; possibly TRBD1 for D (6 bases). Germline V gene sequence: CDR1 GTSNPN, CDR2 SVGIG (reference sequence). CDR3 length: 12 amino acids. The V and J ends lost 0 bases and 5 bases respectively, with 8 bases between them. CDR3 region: CAWSVQGHEQYF. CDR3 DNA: TGTGCCTGGAGTGTACAGGGCCACGAGCAGTACTTC.

The CDR3 nucleotides are TGTGCCAGCAGCTTAGTTACAGGGGGCATCAACGAGCAGTACTTC. As protein: CASSLVTGGINEQYF. The chain combines TRBV11-2 with TRBJ2-7, with 9 positions matching TRBD1. The J segment lost 5 bases and the V segment lost 1 base, leaving 6 bases of the junction unmatched. The CDR3 length is 15 residues. In germline, CDR1 is SGHAT, CDR2 FQNNGV.